This T cell receptor beta chain was profiled in a study of post-analysis software for immune sequencing data. Study outcomes and limitations: Significantly lower normalized Chao1 diversity was seen in multiple sclerosis patients than in controls. Those samples that were prepared in the same batch co-clustered strongly by F measure. TRBV5-6, TRBV5-1 and TRBV20-1 belonged to a set of roughly 5 TRBV segments that were more frequent in patients than controls.

The authors incorporated unique molecular identifiers into the TCR beta cDNA libraries. TCRdb ran MiXCR on the PCR reads and lists one entry per CDR3 protein. The table lists about 200,000 distinct CDR3 sequences, over 25% of them singletons. As to this clonotype: Its cognate antigen is unknown.

The V gene's germline CDR1 is MDHEN and CDR2 SYDVKM. This CDR3 contains 12 residues. Trimming removed 6 bases from V and 12 bases from J, with 17 bases in between. The chain joins TRBV28 to TRBJ1-2, with D hard to call. Sequencing used blood. The origin of this receptor is a girl aged 2-17 years with multiple sclerosis. CDR3 sequence reads: CASRGQLAGHTF. CDR3 nucleotide sequence: TGTGCCAGCAGAGGTCAATTAGCCGGCCACACCTTC.